A single sample gave rise to the 5 T cell receptor beta chains below, sequenced in a study of blood T cell repertoires in COVID-19. This table comes from immunoSEQ multiplex PCR, and its TCRdb copy is limited to in-frame clones, with some not included. Of 95,000 to 100,000 clones in the sample, more than 70% were seen once. The specimen was peripheral blood. The receptors shown here come from a woman in her thirties with acute or convalescent COVID-19.

J is TRBJ1-5 and V is TRBV4-1; D gene uncertain. The CDR3 has 13 amino acids. Per germline, CDR1 MGHRA and CDR2 YSYEKL. Trimming shortened V by 1 base and J by 7 bases, and 8 bases separated the two germline ends. The DNA of the CDR3 is TGCGCCAGCAGCCAAGGGTGGCAGCAGCCCCAGCATTTT. Protein: CASSQGWQQPQHF.

The chain recombines TRBV7-9 with TRBJ2-3; 15 bases are a match to TRBD2. Germline V gives CDR1 SEHNR, CDR2 FQNEAQ (reference sequence). The CDR3 is made up of 16 amino acids. Unmatched junction bases numbered 4, after V lost 4 bases and J lost 5 bases. The CDR3, as DNA: TGTGCCAGCAGCTGGACTAGCGGGGGGGCCGTAGATACGCAGTATTTT. As protein: CASSWTSGGAVDTQYF.

The chain has TRBV10-3 and TRBJ2-7; a weak D match, TRBD1 (5 bases). CDR1 ENHRY and CDR2 SYGVKD come from the germline V gene. The CDR3 extends over 16 amino acids. V was shortened by 0 bases and J by 5 bases, with 17 bases between the two germline ends. CDR3 in amino acids: CAISESNFGQGHEQYF. In DNA form, the CDR3 reads TGTGCCATCAGTGAGTCGAACTTTGGTCAGGGCCACGAGCAGTACTTC.

The V gene is TRBV27, the J gene TRBJ1-2; D unclear. V was shortened by 3 bases and J by 7 bases, with 12 bases between the two germline ends. The germline gives CDR1 MNHEY, CDR2 SMNVEV (reference sequence). The CDR3 sequence is 13 residues long. The CDR3 DNA follows: TGTGCCAGCAGTTTTGGAGCCCTAGGTGGCTACACCTTC. It specifies CASSFGALGGYTF.

The chain is built from TRBV13 and TRBJ2-7; TRBD2 aligns across 7 bases. The CDR3 is made up of 14 amino acids. V trimming: 2 bases; J trimming: 4 bases; junction bases outside the gene matches: 5. Germline CDR1 PRHDT, CDR2 FYEKMQ (reference sequence). Written as DNA, the CDR3 is TGTGCCAGCAGCTTACCATCGCGGGGGTACGAGCAGTACTTC. Amino acids: CASSLPSRGYEQYF.